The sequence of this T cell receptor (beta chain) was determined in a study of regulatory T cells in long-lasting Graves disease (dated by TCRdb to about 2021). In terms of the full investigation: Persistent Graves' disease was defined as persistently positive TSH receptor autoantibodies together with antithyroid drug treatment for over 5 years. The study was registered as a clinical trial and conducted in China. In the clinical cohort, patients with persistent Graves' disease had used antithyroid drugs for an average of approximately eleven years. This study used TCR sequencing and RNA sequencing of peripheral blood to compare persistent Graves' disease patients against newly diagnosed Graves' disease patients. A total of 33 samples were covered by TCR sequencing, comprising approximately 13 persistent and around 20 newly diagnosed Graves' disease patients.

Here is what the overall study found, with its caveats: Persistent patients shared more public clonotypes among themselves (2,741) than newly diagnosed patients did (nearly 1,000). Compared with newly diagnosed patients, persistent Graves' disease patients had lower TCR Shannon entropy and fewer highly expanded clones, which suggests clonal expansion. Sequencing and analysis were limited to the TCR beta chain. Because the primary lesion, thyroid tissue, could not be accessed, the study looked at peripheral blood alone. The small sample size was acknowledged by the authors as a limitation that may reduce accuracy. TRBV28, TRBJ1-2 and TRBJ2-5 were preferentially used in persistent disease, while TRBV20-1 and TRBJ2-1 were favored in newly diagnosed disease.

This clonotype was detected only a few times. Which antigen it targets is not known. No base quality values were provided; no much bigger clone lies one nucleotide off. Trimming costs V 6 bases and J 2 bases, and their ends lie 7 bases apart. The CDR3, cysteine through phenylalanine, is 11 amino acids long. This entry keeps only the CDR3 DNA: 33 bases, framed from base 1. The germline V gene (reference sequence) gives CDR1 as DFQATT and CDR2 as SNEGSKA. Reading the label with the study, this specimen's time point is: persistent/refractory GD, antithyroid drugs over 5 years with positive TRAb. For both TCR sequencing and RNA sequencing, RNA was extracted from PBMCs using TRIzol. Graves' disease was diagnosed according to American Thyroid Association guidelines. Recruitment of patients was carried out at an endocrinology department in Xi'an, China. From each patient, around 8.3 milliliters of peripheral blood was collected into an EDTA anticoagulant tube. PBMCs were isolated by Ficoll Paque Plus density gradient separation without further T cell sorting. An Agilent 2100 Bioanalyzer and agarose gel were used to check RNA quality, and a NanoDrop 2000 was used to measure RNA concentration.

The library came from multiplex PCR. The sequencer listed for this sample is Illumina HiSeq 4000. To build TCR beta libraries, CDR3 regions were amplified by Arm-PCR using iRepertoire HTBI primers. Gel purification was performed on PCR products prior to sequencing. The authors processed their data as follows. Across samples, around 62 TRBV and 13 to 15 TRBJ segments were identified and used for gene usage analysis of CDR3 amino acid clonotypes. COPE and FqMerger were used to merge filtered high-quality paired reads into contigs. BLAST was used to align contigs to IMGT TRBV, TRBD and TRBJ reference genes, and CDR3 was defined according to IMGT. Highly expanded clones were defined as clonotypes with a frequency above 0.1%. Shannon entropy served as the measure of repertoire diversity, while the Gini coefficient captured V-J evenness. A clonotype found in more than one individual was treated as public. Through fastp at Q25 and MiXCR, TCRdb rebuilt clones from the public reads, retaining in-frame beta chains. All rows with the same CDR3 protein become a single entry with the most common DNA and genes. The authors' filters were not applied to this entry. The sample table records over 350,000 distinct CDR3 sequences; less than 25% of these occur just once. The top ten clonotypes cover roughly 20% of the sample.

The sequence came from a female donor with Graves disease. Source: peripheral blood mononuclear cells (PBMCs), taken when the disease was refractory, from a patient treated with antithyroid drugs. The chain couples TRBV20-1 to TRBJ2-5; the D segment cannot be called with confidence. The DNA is TGCAGTGCACCGGAGCAAGAGACCCAGTACTTC. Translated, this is CSAPEQETQYF.